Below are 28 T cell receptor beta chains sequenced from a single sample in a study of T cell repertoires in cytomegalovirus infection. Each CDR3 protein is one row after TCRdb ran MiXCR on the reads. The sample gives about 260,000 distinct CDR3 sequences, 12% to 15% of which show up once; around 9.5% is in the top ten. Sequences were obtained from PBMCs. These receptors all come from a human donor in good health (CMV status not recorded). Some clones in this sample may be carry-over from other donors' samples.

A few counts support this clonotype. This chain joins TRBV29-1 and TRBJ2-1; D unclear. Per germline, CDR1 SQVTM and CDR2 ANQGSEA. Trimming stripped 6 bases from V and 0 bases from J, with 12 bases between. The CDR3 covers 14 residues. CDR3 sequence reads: CSVQVSRSYNEQFF. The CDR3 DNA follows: TGCAGCGTCCAAGTAAGCCGCTCCTACAATGAGCAGTTCTTC.

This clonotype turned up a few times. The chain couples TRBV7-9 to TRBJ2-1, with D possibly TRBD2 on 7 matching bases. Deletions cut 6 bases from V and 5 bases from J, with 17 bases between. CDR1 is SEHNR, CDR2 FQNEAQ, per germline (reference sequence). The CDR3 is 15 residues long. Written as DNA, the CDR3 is TGTGCCAGCAGGGCGAGGGGGGGGAATAACAATGAGCAGTTCTTC. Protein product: CASRARGGNNNEQFF.

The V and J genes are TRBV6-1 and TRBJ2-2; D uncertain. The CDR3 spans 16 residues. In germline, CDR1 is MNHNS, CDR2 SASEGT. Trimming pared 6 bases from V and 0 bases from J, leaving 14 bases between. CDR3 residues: CASSNAPRSNTGELFF. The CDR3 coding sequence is TGTGCCAGCAGCAACGCCCCCCGATCGAACACCGGGGAGCTGTTTTTT.

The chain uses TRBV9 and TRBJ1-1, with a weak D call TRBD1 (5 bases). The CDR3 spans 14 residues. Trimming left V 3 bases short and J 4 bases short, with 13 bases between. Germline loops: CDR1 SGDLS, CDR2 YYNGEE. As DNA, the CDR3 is TGTGCCAGCAGCGCCCCCGGGACTGGCACTGAAGCTTTCTTT. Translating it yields CASSAPGTGTEAFF.

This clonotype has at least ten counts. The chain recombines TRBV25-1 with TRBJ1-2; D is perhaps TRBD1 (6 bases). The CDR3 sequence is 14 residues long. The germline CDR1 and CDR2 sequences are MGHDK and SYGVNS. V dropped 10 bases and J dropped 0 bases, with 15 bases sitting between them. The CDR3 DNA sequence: TGTGCCACCCAGGGGACAAGCGCTAACTATGGCTACACCTTC. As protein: CATQGTSANYGYTF.

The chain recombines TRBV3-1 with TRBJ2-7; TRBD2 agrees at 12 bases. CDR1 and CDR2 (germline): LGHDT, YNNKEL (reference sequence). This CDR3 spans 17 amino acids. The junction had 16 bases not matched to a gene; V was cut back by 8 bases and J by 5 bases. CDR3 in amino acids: CASSLGGSGLAGHEQYF. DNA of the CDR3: TGTGCCAGCTCTCTGGGGGGGTCGGGACTAGCGGGTCACGAGCAGTACTTC.

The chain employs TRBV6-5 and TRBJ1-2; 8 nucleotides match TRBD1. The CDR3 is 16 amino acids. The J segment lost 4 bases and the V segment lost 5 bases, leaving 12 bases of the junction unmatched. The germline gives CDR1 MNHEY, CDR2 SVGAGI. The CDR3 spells CASSLRQGTGAYGYTF. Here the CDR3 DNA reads TGTGCCAGCAGTCTACGACAGGGGACGGGGGCCTATGGCTACACCTTC.

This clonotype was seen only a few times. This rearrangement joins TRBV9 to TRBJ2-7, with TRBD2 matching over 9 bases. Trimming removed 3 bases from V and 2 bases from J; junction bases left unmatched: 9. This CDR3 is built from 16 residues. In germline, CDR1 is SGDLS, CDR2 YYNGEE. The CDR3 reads CASSESGGTETYEQYF. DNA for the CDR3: TGTGCCAGCAGCGAAAGCGGGGGGACCGAAACCTACGAGCAGTACTTC.

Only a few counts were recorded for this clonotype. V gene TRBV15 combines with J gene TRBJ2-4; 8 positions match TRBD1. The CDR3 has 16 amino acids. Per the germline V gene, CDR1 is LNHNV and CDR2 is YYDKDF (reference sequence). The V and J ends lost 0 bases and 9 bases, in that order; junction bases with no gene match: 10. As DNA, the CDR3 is TGTGCCACCAGCAGAGATGCAAGACAGGGGATGGTCATTCAGTACTTC. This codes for CATSRDARQGMVIQYF.

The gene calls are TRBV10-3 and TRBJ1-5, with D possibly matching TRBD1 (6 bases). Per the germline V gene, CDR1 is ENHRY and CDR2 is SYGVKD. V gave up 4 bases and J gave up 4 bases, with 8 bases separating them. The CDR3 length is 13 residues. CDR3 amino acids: CAISGDRNQPQHF. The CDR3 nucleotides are TGTGCCATCAGTGGCGACAGGAATCAGCCCCAGCATTTT.

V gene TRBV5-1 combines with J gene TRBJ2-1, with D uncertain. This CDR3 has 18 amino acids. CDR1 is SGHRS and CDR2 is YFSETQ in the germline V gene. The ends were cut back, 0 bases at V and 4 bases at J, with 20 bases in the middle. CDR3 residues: CASSLESTSSDGYNEQFF. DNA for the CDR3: TGCGCCAGCAGCTTGGAGAGCACCTCATCGGACGGATACAATGAGCAGTTCTTC.

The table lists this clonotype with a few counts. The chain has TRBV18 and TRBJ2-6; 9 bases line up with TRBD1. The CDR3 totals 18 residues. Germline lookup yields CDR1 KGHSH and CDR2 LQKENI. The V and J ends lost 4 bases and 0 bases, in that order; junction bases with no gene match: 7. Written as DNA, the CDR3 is TGTGCCAGCTCACGTCCCGGGACAGGGACCTCTGGGGCCAACGTCCTGACTTTC. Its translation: CASSRPGTGTSGANVLTF.

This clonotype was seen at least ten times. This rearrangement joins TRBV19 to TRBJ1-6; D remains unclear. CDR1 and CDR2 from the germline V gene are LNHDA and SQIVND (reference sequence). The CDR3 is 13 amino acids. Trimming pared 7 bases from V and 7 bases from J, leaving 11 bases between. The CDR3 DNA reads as TGTGCCAGTAAAGAACGAAGAAATTCACCCCTCCACTTT. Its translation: CASKERRNSPLHF.

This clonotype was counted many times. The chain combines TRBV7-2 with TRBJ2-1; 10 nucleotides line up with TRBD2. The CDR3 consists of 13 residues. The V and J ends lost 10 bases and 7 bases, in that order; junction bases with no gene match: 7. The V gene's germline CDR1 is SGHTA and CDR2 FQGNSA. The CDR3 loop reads CATAGGPYNEQFF. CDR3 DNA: TGTGCCACAGCGGGGGGGCCGTATAATGAGCAGTTCTTC. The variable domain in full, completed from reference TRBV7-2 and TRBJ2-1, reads GAGVSQSPSNKVTEKGKDVELRCDPISGHTALYWYRQSLGQGLEFLIYFQGNSAPDKSGLPSDRFSAERTGGSVSTLTIQRTQQEDSAVYLCATAGGPYNEQFFGPGTRLTVL.

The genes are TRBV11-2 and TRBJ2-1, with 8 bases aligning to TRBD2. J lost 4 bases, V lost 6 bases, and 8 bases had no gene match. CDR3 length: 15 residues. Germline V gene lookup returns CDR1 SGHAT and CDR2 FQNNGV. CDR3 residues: CASRPIAGKYNEQFF. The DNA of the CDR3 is TGTGCCAGCAGACCAATAGCGGGGAAATACAATGAGCAGTTCTTC.

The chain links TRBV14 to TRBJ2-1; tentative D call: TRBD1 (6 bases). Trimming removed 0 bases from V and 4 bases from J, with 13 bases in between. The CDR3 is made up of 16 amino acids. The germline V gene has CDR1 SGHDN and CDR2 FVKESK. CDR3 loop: CASSQELQGLYNEQFF. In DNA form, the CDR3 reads TGTGCCAGCAGCCAAGAATTACAGGGTCTTTACAATGAGCAGTTCTTC. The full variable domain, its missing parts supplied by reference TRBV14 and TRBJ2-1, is EAGVTQFPSHSVIEKGQTVTLRCDPISGHDNLYWYRRVMGKEIKFLLHFVKESKQDESGMPNNRFLAERTGGTYSTLKVQPAELEDSGVYFCASSQELQGLYNEQFFGPGTRLTVL.

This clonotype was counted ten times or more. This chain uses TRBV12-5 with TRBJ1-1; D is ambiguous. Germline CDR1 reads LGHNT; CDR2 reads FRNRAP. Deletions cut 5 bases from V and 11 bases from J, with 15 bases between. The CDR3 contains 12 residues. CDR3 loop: CASGQRGLVAFF. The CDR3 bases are TGTGCTAGTGGTCAACGAGGTCTGGTCGCTTTCTTT.

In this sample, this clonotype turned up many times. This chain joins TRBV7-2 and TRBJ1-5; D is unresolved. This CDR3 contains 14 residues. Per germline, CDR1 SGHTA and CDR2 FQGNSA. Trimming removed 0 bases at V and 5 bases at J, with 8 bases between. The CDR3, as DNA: TGTGCCAGCAGCTTAGCGCGCGGGGATCAGCCCCAGCATTTT. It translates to CASSLARGDQPQHF.

This CDR3 reads CAITADSTDTQYF. CDR3 coding DNA: TGTGCCATCACAGCGGACAGCACAGATACGCAGTATTTT. The chain uses TRBV10-3 and TRBJ2-3; tentative D call: TRBD2 (5 bases). Trimming left V 7 bases short and J 0 bases short, with 8 bases between. This CDR3 contains 13 residues. CDR1 and CDR2 (germline): ENHRY, SYGVKD.

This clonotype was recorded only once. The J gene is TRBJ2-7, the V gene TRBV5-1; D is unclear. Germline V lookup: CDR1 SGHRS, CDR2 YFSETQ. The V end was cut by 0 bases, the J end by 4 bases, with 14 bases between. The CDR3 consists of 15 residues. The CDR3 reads CASSLAEEQEYEQYF. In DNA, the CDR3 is TGCGCCAGCAGCTTGGCCGAAGAGCAGGAATACGAGCAGTACTTC.

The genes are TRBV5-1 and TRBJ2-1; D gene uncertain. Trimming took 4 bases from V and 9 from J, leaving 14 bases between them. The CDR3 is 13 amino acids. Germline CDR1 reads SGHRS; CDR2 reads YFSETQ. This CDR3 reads CASSPPYPGEQFF. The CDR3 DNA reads TGCGCCAGCAGCCCTCCCTACCCGGGTGAGCAGTTCTTC.

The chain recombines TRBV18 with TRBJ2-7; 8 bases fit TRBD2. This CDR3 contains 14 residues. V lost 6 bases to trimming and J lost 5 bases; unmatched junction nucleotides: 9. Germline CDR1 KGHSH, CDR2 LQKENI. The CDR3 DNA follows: TGTGCCAGCTCCATGAGCGGGAGCGGGGACGAGCAGTACTTC. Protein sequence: CASSMSGSGDEQYF.

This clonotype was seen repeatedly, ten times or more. CDR3 sequence (DNA): TGTGCCAGCAGCTCGAATACAGGGAACGAGCAGTACTTC. Protein product: CASSSNTGNEQYF. The chain carries TRBV11-2 and TRBJ2-7, with D perhaps matching TRBD1 (6 bases). The CDR3 sequence is 13 residues long. Trimming pared 4 bases from V and 5 bases from J, leaving 12 bases between. CDR1 and CDR2 (germline): SGHAT, FQNNGV.

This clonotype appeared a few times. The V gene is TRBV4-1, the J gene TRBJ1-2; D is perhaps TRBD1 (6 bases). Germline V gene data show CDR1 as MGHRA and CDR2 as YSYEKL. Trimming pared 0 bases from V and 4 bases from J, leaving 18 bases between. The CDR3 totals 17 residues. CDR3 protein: CASSQDREAGVLYGYTF. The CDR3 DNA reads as TGCGCCAGCAGCCAAGATAGAGAGGCAGGGGTTCTCTATGGCTACACCTTC.

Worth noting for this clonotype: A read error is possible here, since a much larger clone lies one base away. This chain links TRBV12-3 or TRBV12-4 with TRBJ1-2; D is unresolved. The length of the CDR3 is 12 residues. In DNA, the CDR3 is TGTGCCAGCAGTTTCATCACCTATGTCTACACCTTC. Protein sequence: CASSFITYVYTF.

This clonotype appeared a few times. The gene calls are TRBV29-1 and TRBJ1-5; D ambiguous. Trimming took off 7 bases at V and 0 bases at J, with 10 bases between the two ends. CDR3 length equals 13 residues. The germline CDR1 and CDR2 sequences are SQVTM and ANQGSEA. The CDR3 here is CSATMGSNQPQHF. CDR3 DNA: TGCAGCGCCACAATGGGTAGCAATCAGCCCCAGCATTTT. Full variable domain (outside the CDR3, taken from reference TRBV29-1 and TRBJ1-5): SAVISQKPSRDICQRGTSLTIQCQVDSQVTMMFWYRQQPGQSLTLIATANQGSEATYESGFVIDKFPISRPNLTFSTLTVSNMSPEDSSIYLCSATMGSNQPQHFGDGTRLSIL.

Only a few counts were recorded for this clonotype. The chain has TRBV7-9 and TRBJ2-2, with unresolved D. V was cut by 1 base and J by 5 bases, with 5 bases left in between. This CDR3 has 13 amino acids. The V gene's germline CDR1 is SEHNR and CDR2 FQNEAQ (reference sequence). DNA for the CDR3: TGTGCCAGCAGCTTAGATCGTACCGGGGAGCTGTTTTTT. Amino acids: CASSLDRTGELFF.

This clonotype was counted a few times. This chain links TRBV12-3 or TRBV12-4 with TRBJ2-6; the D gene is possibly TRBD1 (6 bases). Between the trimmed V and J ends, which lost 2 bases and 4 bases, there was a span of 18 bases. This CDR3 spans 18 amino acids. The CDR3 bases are TGTGCCAGCAGTTTAAGTCTCGCAGGGGTGGCGGGGGCCAACGTCCTGACTTTC. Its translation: CASSLSLAGVAGANVLTF.